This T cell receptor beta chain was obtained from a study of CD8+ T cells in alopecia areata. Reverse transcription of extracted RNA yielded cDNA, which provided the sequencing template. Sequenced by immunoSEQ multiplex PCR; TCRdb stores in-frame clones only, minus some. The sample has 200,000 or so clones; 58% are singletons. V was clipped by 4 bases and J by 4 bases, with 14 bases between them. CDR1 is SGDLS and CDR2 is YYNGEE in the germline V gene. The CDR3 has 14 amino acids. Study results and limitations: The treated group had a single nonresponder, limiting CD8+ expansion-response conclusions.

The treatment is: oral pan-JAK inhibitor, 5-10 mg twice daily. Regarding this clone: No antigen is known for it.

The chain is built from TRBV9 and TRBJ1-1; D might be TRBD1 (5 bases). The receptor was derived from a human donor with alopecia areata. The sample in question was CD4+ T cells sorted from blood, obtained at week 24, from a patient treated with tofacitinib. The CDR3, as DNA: TGTGCCAGCAGCCCACAGGCCTTTCCCACTGAAGCTTTCTTT. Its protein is CASSPQAFPTEAFF.